A selection of T cell receptor beta chains follows, all from one sample in a study of T cells in Graves' hyperthyroidism and ophthalmopathy. Each CDR3 protein is one row after TCRdb ran MiXCR on the multiplex PCR reads. The table lists 700,000 to 950,000 distinct CDR3 sequences, about 35% of them singletons. The specimen was blood. The source is a woman between 40 and 55 years old with Graves' hyperthyroidism. Each CDR3 is given with its conserved first and last residue. Fields, in order: D gene, J gene, clone size, V gene, CDR3 DNA, CDR3 protein. The D gene is left open where the match is weak. The listing skips clone size in some rows; elsewhere it reads once, few, many or a size class.

d_call: TRBD2
j_call: TRBJ2-7
clone_size: NA
v_call: TRBV19
cdr3_nt: TGTGCCAGTAGTATGGAGCTAGCGGATTCCTCCTACGAGCAGTACTTC
cdr3_aa: CASSMELADSSYEQYF

d_call: NA
j_call: TRBJ1-3
clone_size: few
v_call: TRBV7-2
cdr3_nt: TGTGCCAGCAGCCCAACTGGCGGGGGCGCGTATGGAAACACCATATATTTT
cdr3_aa: CASSPTGGGAYGNTIYF

d_call: NA
j_call: TRBJ2-6
clone_size: many
v_call: TRBV10-3
cdr3_nt: TGTGCCATCAGTGAGTCGACTGGGGGACCGCTTTCTGGGGCCAACGTCCTGACTTTC
cdr3_aa: CAISESTGGPLSGANVLTF

d_call: NA
j_call: TRBJ1-1
clone_size: many
v_call: TRBV10-3
cdr3_nt: TGTGCCATCAGGGACAAGAAGACAGATAACACTGAAGCTTTCTTT
cdr3_aa: CAIRDKKTDNTEAFF

d_call: NA
j_call: TRBJ1-5
clone_size: many
v_call: TRBV19
cdr3_nt: TGTGCCAGTAGTATAGGACGTATCGCGATTGATCAGCCCCAGCATTTT
cdr3_aa: CASSIGRIAIDQPQHF

d_call: NA
j_call: TRBJ1-4
clone_size: once
v_call: TRBV5-1
cdr3_nt: TGCGCCAGCAGCCTTCTGGACTGGCAGAATGAAAAACTGTTTTTT
cdr3_aa: CASSLLDWQNEKLFF

d_call: TRBD1
j_call: TRBJ2-7
clone_size: few
v_call: TRBV10-2
cdr3_nt: TGCGCCAGCAGTGACCCGGGACAGGCTGCCTACGAGCAGTACTTC
cdr3_aa: CASSDPGQAAYEQYF

d_call: TRBD1
j_call: TRBJ1-5
clone_size: many
v_call: TRBV24-1
cdr3_nt: TGTGCCACCAGTGATTCTGGGCAGGGGGCTTCCCCGTCCCCTCAGCCCCAGCATTTT
cdr3_aa: CATSDSGQGASPSPQPQHF

d_call: TRBD1
j_call: TRBJ1-2
clone_size: few
v_call: TRBV5-1
cdr3_nt: TGCGCCAGCACCTCAGGGGGCACCAACTATGGCTACACCTTC
cdr3_aa: CASTSGGTNYGYTF

d_call: NA
j_call: TRBJ2-2
clone_size: NA
v_call: TRBV7-9
cdr3_nt: TGTGCCAGCAGCCAAGATGGGGCGGGGACGAACACCGGGGAGCTGTTTTTT
cdr3_aa: CASSQDGAGTNTGELFF

d_call: TRBD1
j_call: TRBJ2-5
clone_size: few
v_call: TRBV25-1
cdr3_nt: TGTGCCAGCAGTGTGGGACAGGGGATCGAGACCCAGTACTTC
cdr3_aa: CASSVGQGIETQYF

d_call: NA
j_call: TRBJ1-2
clone_size: NA
v_call: TRBV29-1
cdr3_nt: TGCAGCCAAGGGGACACTAACTATGGCTACACCTTC
cdr3_aa: CSQGDTNYGYTF

d_call: TRBD1
j_call: TRBJ1-1
clone_size: many
v_call: TRBV10-3
cdr3_nt: TGTGCCATCAGTGACTCCAAGACAGGGGGGAACACTGAAGCTTTCTTT
cdr3_aa: CAISDSKTGGNTEAFF

d_call: TRBD1
j_call: TRBJ1-1
clone_size: NA
v_call: TRBV10-2
cdr3_nt: TGCGCCAGCAGCCAAGTTAGCCTTATTGCAGGGGGCCTGAACACTGAAGCTTTCTTT
cdr3_aa: CASSQVSLIAGGLNTEAFF

d_call: NA
j_call: TRBJ1-1
clone_size: few
v_call: TRBV20-1
cdr3_nt: TGCAGTGCTAGAGATGTGGGTACAAAAACTGAAGCTTTCTTT
cdr3_aa: CSARDVGTKTEAFF

d_call: TRBD2
j_call: TRBJ2-5
clone_size: NA
v_call: TRBV12-3/TRBV12-4
cdr3_nt: TGTGCCAGCAGCTGGGGGGGCGGGGGGGAAGAGGAGACCCAGTACTTC
cdr3_aa: CASSWGGGGEEETQYF

d_call: NA
j_call: TRBJ2-7
clone_size: many
v_call: TRBV20-1
cdr3_nt: TGCAGTGCTAGCCGGGGACGGGCCTACGAGCAGTACTTC
cdr3_aa: CSASRGRAYEQYF

d_call: TRBD1
j_call: TRBJ1-1
clone_size: NA
v_call: TRBV11-2
cdr3_nt: TGTGCCAGCAGCTTCGGACAGGGGGGAGTTCCCACTGAAGCTTTCTTT
cdr3_aa: CASSFGQGGVPTEAFF

d_call: NA
j_call: TRBJ1-1
clone_size: many
v_call: TRBV29-1
cdr3_nt: TGCAGCGTTGAGGGAACTGACCAGCGGAGTCTCTTT
cdr3_aa: CSVEGTDQRSLF

d_call: NA
j_call: TRBJ2-7
clone_size: NA
v_call: TRBV11-2
cdr3_nt: TGTGCCAGCAGCTACCCTAGCTACGAGCAGTACTTC
cdr3_aa: CASSYPSYEQYF

d_call: NA
j_call: TRBJ1-1
clone_size: NA
v_call: TRBV7-3
cdr3_nt: TGTGCCAGCAGCCCACGGGGGGGGCTCACTGAAGCTTTCTTT
cdr3_aa: CASSPRGGLTEAFF

d_call: NA
j_call: TRBJ1-4
clone_size: many
v_call: TRBV7-7
cdr3_nt: TGTGCCAGCAGCTTAGACCCCTCAACTAATGAAAAACTGTTTTTT
cdr3_aa: CASSLDPSTNEKLFF

d_call: NA
j_call: TRBJ2-5
clone_size: many
v_call: TRBV15
cdr3_nt: TGTGCCACCAGCAGAGATCGGGCGTCGGGAGAGACCCAGTACTTC
cdr3_aa: CATSRDRASGETQYF

d_call: NA
j_call: TRBJ1-6
clone_size: many
v_call: TRBV20-1
cdr3_nt: TGCAGTGCTAGAGATGGGCAGCGAAGTGATAATTCACCCCTCCACTTT
cdr3_aa: CSARDGQRSDNSPLHF

d_call: NA
j_call: TRBJ1-2
clone_size: many
v_call: TRBV15
cdr3_nt: TGTGCCACCAGCAGAGGTCTGGCAGGGAACTATGGCTACACCTTC
cdr3_aa: CATSRGLAGNYGYTF

d_call: NA
j_call: TRBJ1-5
clone_size: NA
v_call: TRBV6-2/TRBV6-3
cdr3_nt: TGTGCCAGCAGTTCGCGGACAGTCAATCAGCCCCAGCATTTT
cdr3_aa: CASSSRTVNQPQHF

d_call: TRBD1
j_call: TRBJ2-7
clone_size: once
v_call: TRBV28
cdr3_nt: TGTGCCAGCAGCCCACCCGGGACAGGTGGCGAGCAGTACTTC
cdr3_aa: CASSPPGTGGEQYF

d_call: NA
j_call: TRBJ2-7
clone_size: few
v_call: TRBV14
cdr3_nt: TGTGCCAGCAGCCACCCCCGGGACTACGAGCAGTACTTC
cdr3_aa: CASSHPRDYEQYF

d_call: NA
j_call: TRBJ1-5
clone_size: NA
v_call: TRBV20-1
cdr3_nt: TGCAGTGCTAGAAGGGGGGCCAGAGAGACCCAGCATTTT
cdr3_aa: CSARRGARETQHF

d_call: NA
j_call: TRBJ2-7
clone_size: NA
v_call: TRBV7-9
cdr3_nt: TGTGCCAGCAGTGGCCGGGACGAGTATTTCTACGAGCAGTACTTC
cdr3_aa: CASSGRDEYFYEQYF

d_call: NA
j_call: TRBJ1-6
clone_size: many
v_call: TRBV7-2
cdr3_nt: TGTGCCAGCAGCTTCGGGACGGAGTATAATTCACCCCTCCACTTT
cdr3_aa: CASSFGTEYNSPLHF

d_call: NA
j_call: TRBJ2-7
clone_size: many
v_call: TRBV20-1
cdr3_nt: TGCAGTGCAACGACAGGCAGTACCTACGAGCAGTACTTC
cdr3_aa: CSATTGSTYEQYF

d_call: NA
j_call: TRBJ2-5
clone_size: NA
v_call: TRBV5-1
cdr3_nt: TGCGCCAGCAGTGGCTACACCCAAGAGACCCAGTACTTC
cdr3_aa: CASSGYTQETQYF

d_call: NA
j_call: TRBJ1-3
clone_size: NA
v_call: TRBV6-6
cdr3_nt: TGTGCCAGCAGTTTAGGTGGCAGTCGGAACGGAAACACCATATATTTT
cdr3_aa: CASSLGGSRNGNTIYF

d_call: NA
j_call: TRBJ2-5
clone_size: once
v_call: TRBV7-2
cdr3_nt: TGTGCCAGCAGCTTAGGACGTAATGAGCCCCAGTACTTC
cdr3_aa: CASSLGRNEPQYF

d_call: NA
j_call: TRBJ1-3
clone_size: few
v_call: TRBV19
cdr3_nt: TGTGCCAGTAGAGAAGAAAACACCATATATTTT
cdr3_aa: CASREENTIYF

d_call: NA
j_call: TRBJ1-2
clone_size: many
v_call: TRBV7-2
cdr3_nt: TGTGCCAGCAGCAATCTTCTGGGGCAGGTGCCTGGCTACACCTTC
cdr3_aa: CASSNLLGQVPGYTF

d_call: TRBD2
j_call: TRBJ2-5
clone_size: many
v_call: TRBV20-1
cdr3_nt: TGCAGTGCTAGCGGACTAGCGGGAGGGATCCAAGAGACCCAGTACTTC
cdr3_aa: CSASGLAGGIQETQYF

d_call: NA
j_call: TRBJ1-1
clone_size: NA
v_call: TRBV5-1
cdr3_nt: TGCGCCAGCACCCCGAGCGGGGGATACACTGAAGCTTTCTTT
cdr3_aa: CASTPSGGYTEAFF

d_call: NA
j_call: TRBJ1-2
clone_size: many
v_call: TRBV29-1
cdr3_nt: TGCAGCGTTGAAGATCAGGGCAGGGACGTGGTAAACTATGGCTACACCTTC
cdr3_aa: CSVEDQGRDVVNYGYTF

d_call: TRBD1
j_call: TRBJ2-5
clone_size: once
v_call: TRBV19
cdr3_nt: TGTGCCAGTAGTAAAGGGGGACAGACCCAAGAGACCCAGTACTTC
cdr3_aa: CASSKGGQTQETQYF

d_call: TRBD1
j_call: TRBJ1-1
clone_size: NA
v_call: TRBV19
cdr3_nt: TGTGCCAGTAGTATGGAGGCAGGGGGATGGTACACTGAAGCTTTCTTT
cdr3_aa: CASSMEAGGWYTEAFF

d_call: NA
j_call: TRBJ2-2
clone_size: NA
v_call: TRBV6-1
cdr3_nt: TGTGCCAGCAGTGCTACTCTAGTGCTGTATGGGGAGCTGTTTTTT
cdr3_aa: CASSATLVLYGELFF

d_call: NA
j_call: TRBJ2-5
clone_size: few
v_call: TRBV10-3
cdr3_nt: TGTGCCAGCAGTTACTATGGGGCGGGAGAGACCCAGTACTTC
cdr3_aa: CASSYYGAGETQYF

d_call: NA
j_call: TRBJ1-1
clone_size: few
v_call: TRBV7-9
cdr3_nt: TGTGCCAGCAGCTTAGGGGATGTGGGGAGGGCTTTCTTT
cdr3_aa: CASSLGDVGRAFF

d_call: TRBD1
j_call: TRBJ1-5
clone_size: NA
v_call: TRBV14
cdr3_nt: TGTGCCAGCAGCCCACGGGACAGGGGGGATAGCAATCAGCCCCAGCATTTT
cdr3_aa: CASSPRDRGDSNQPQHF

d_call: NA
j_call: TRBJ2-3
clone_size: few
v_call: TRBV29-1
cdr3_nt: TGCAGCGTTGAAGTTACCCAGGGGACAGATACGCAGTATTTT
cdr3_aa: CSVEVTQGTDTQYF

d_call: NA
j_call: TRBJ2-7
clone_size: NA
v_call: TRBV30
cdr3_nt: TGTGCCTGGAAGGTTGCGGCAGGGGGACTAAACGAGCAGCACTTC
cdr3_aa: CAWKVAAGGLNEQHF

d_call: NA
j_call: TRBJ1-1
clone_size: many
v_call: TRBV2
cdr3_nt: TGTGCCAGCGGGGTAGGAGGCCTGAACACTGAAGCTTTCTTT
cdr3_aa: CASGVGGLNTEAFF

d_call: NA
j_call: TRBJ2-5
clone_size: NA
v_call: TRBV19
cdr3_nt: TGTGCCAGTAGTACCCTCCCACAGGGCAGCCAAGAGACCCAGTACTTC
cdr3_aa: CASSTLPQGSQETQYF

d_call: TRBD1
j_call: TRBJ1-5
clone_size: many
v_call: TRBV19
cdr3_nt: TGTGCCAGTACGGACAGGGGTTTACGCAGCAATCAGCCCCAGCATTTT
cdr3_aa: CASTDRGLRSNQPQHF

d_call: TRBD1
j_call: TRBJ2-7
clone_size: many
v_call: TRBV11-3
cdr3_nt: TGTGCCAGCAGCTGGACAGGGATCTACGAGCAGTACTTC
cdr3_aa: CASSWTGIYEQYF

d_call: NA
j_call: TRBJ1-2
clone_size: NA
v_call: TRBV19
cdr3_nt: TGTGCCAGTAGTATGGAGGCTGTACTCAGAGCTAACTATGGCTACACCTTC
cdr3_aa: CASSMEAVLRANYGYTF

d_call: TRBD1
j_call: TRBJ1-2
clone_size: NA
v_call: TRBV10-1
cdr3_nt: TGCGCCAGCAGTGAGACGGGACAGGGGCACGGCTACACCTTC
cdr3_aa: CASSETGQGHGYTF

d_call: NA
j_call: TRBJ1-5
clone_size: NA
v_call: TRBV7-9
cdr3_nt: TGTGCCAGCAGCCACGGACAGCCCAGCTCTCAGCCCCAGCATTTT
cdr3_aa: CASSHGQPSSQPQHF

d_call: NA
j_call: TRBJ1-1
clone_size: NA
v_call: TRBV10-2
cdr3_nt: TGTGCCAGCAGTGACTCCAGGAGGGCTTTCTTT
cdr3_aa: CASSDSRRAFF

d_call: NA
j_call: TRBJ1-1
clone_size: NA
v_call: TRBV4-3
cdr3_nt: TGCGCCAGCAGCCGAGCGGCCATGAACACTGAAGCTTTCTTT
cdr3_aa: CASSRAAMNTEAFF